This is a list of T cell receptor beta chains from one sample in a study of T-cell memory formation after mild COVID-19. TCRdb reanalysed the 5' RACE reads using MiXCR and keeps one entry per CDR3 protein. Of 250,000 to 350,000 distinct CDR3 sequences listed, less than 20% are singletons. Specimen: PBMCs or a T cell subset sorted from them (not recorded which). These receptors were collected from a man between 18 and 35 years old who had mild COVID-19 (a few samples of this study predate the infection). Cell type and time point are not known. Each CDR3 is given with its conserved first and last residue. Expanded clones get a size class; other rows say once, few or many, or leave the size out.

clone_size: .
cdr3_length: 15
v_call: TRBV20-1
cdr3_aa: CSARDSGTYSPEAFF

clone_size: .
cdr3_length: 15
v_call: TRBV6-5
cdr3_aa: CASSYSGQGWGGYTF

clone_size: few
cdr3_length: 13
v_call: TRBV5-1
cdr3_aa: CATKGWNTGELFF

clone_size: many
cdr3_length: 14
v_call: TRBV20-1
cdr3_aa: CSARVPGASYGYTF

clone_size: few
cdr3_length: 15
v_call: TRBV5-4
cdr3_aa: CASSPGGRDPDTQYF

clone_size: .
cdr3_length: 15
v_call: TRBV15
cdr3_aa: CATSREVGPGYGYTF

clone_size: .
cdr3_length: 14
v_call: TRBV12-3/TRBV12-4
cdr3_aa: CASKFSTGRETQYF

clone_size: few
cdr3_length: 19
v_call: TRBV11-3
cdr3_aa: CASSSAGTSGGATNNEQFF

clone_size: few
cdr3_length: 12
v_call: TRBV20-1
cdr3_aa: CSARLGGDEQFF

clone_size: .
cdr3_length: 14
v_call: TRBV7-6
cdr3_aa: CASSMGLGVNEQFF

clone_size: .
cdr3_length: 14
v_call: TRBV7-9
cdr3_aa: CASSRLGLQETQYF

clone_size: once
cdr3_length: 13
v_call: TRBV7-9
cdr3_aa: CASSLASRGRQFF

clone_size: few
cdr3_length: 15
v_call: TRBV6-1
cdr3_aa: CASSEEGGAAGELFF

clone_size: many
cdr3_length: 15
v_call: TRBV6-5
cdr3_aa: CASSYRASGGARQFF

clone_size: many
cdr3_length: 15
v_call: TRBV4-1
cdr3_aa: CASSSGTSSYNEQFF

clone_size: few
cdr3_length: 15
v_call: TRBV7-2
cdr3_aa: CASSLRGPTQETQYF

clone_size: .
cdr3_length: 17
v_call: TRBV4-1
cdr3_aa: CASSPRPTILMNTEAFF

clone_size: few
cdr3_length: 14
v_call: TRBV28
cdr3_aa: CASSLRVWRNGYTF

clone_size: few
cdr3_length: 13
v_call: TRBV29-1
cdr3_aa: CSGTSQENTEAFF

clone_size: few
cdr3_length: 14
v_call: TRBV6-6
cdr3_aa: CASFQPGILYGYTF

clone_size: few
cdr3_length: 14
v_call: TRBV20-1
cdr3_aa: CSATGPKNSYEQYF

clone_size: few
cdr3_length: 14
v_call: TRBV14
cdr3_aa: CASSQGSGPNEQFF

clone_size: .
cdr3_length: 14
v_call: TRBV10-3
cdr3_aa: CAISGSGTEETQYF

clone_size: .
cdr3_length: 14
v_call: TRBV5-1
cdr3_aa: CASSIQAGGPEQFF

clone_size: few
cdr3_length: 15
v_call: TRBV6-1
cdr3_aa: CASSEPITGLRGYTF

clone_size: .
cdr3_length: 18
v_call: TRBV6-2/TRBV6-3
cdr3_aa: CASSYSPTDLGVNSPLHF

clone_size: many
cdr3_length: 13
v_call: TRBV18
cdr3_aa: CASSPTGSYEQYF

clone_size: few
cdr3_length: 13
v_call: TRBV9
cdr3_aa: CASSETLNTEAFF

clone_size: .
cdr3_length: 13
v_call: TRBV6-6
cdr3_aa: CASSYDITYEQYF

clone_size: .
cdr3_length: 14
v_call: TRBV20-1
cdr3_aa: CSAAGTGAYNEQFF

clone_size: .
cdr3_length: 16
v_call: TRBV7-2
cdr3_aa: CAISRDAGTGVYEQYF

clone_size: .
cdr3_length: 13
v_call: TRBV29-1
cdr3_aa: CSVEGTTDYGYTF